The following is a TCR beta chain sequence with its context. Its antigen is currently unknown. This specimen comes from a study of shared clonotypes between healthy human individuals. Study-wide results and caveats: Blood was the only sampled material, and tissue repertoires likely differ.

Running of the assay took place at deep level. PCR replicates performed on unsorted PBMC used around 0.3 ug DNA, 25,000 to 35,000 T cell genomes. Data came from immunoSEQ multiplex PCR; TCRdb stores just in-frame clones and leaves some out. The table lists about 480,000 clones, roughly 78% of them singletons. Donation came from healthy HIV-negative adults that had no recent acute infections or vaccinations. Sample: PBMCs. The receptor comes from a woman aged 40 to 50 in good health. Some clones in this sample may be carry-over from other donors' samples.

CDR3 sequence: CASSQDMQAAGNTIYF. The CDR3 DNA reads TGCGCCAGCAGCCAAGATATGCAAGCCGCCGGAAACACCATATATTTT. The J gene is TRBJ1-3, the V gene TRBV4-3; no firm D call. Trimming left V 0 bases short and J 4 bases short, with 13 bases between. The CDR3 loop spans 16 amino acids. The germline V gene has CDR1 LGHNA and CDR2 YSLEER.